What follows is one T cell receptor (beta chain) and its context. Its cognate antigen is unknown. The sample belongs to a study of T cell responses to AZD1222 COVID-19 vaccine. The study's findings and limits: Regions left unmutated in variants are reportedly the target of nearly half of spike-specific TCRs. Spike regions recognized by vaccine-associated CD4 TCRs spanned the protein, led by 160-218 and 743-854. Females made up more of the donors, who were largely white British, and clonal diversity may have come out too low. After the peak T cell response, and only then, were repertoires sampled.

Looked up from germline, CDR1 is SGHNT and CDR2 is YYREEE (reference sequence). This CDR3 is built from 16 residues. V lost 2 bases and J lost 5; bases outside the gene matches: 8. Only in-frame clones appear in the TCRdb table, and some are missing; sequencing was by immunoSEQ multiplex PCR. The repertoire holds 80,000 or so clones, with roughly nine tenths as singletons. The source was peripheral blood, collected 28 days after the second AZD1222 dose. V usage is TRBV5-4 and J usage is TRBJ2-2; TRBD2 matches at 8 bases. The sequence was collected from an adult who received the AZD1222 COVID-19 vaccine. Written as DNA, the CDR3 is TGTGCCAGCAGCTTCAGGGACGGGAGGGGAACCGGGGAGCTGTTTTTT. Protein product: CASSFRDGRGTGELFF.